The clone carrying this T cell receptor beta chain has at least ten counts. The antigen is undetermined. The data stem from a study of spatial heterogeneity in lung cancer. General study points: Ubiquitous expanded tumor TCRs were seen in blood more at resection than at follow-up.

Time point in this sample: blood at routine non-recurrence follow-up after resection. Material for sequencing was whole RNA from tumor, nontumor lung or frozen PBMC, left unsorted. Via MiXCR, TCRdb re-called the 5' RACE reads, giving one row per CDR3 protein. The sample includes about 70,000 distinct CDR3 sequences, 8% to 10% of them seen just once. CDR1 and CDR2 from the germline V gene are MGHDK and SYGVNS. The CDR3 loop spans 13 amino acids. The V end lost 1 base, the J end lost 6 bases, and 10 bases lay between the germline ends. The source of this sequence is a female donor with early-stage non-small cell lung cancer. The sequenced sample was PBMCs, obtained at follow-up. V and J are TRBV25-1 and TRBJ2-7; no reliable D call. CDR3 sequence (DNA): TGTGCCAGCAGTGAATTACGGGTTGGCGAGCAGTACTTC. It specifies CASSELRVGEQYF.